This is a list of T cell receptor beta chains from one sample in a study of identical twins. Each CDR3 protein is one row after TCRdb ran MiXCR on the 5' RACE reads. In the table there are 450,000 or so distinct CDR3 sequences, around an eighth of which are singletons. This sample also appeared in a second study, on yellow fever vaccine responses in identical twins.

What was sequenced was CD4+ T cells sorted from blood. The receptor source for this set is a woman aged 18-30 years in good health. The CDR3 runs from the conserved cysteine through the conserved F or W. The order of the fields is CDR3 protein, CDR3 DNA, J gene, D gene, V gene, clone size. A D gene is named only where the DNA matches it firmly. Size values are once, few and many counts, or a class for expanded clones, and some rows have none.

CDR3 protein: CSASRPQETQYF; CDR3 DNA: TGCAGTGCTAGTCGGCCTCAAGAGACCCAGTACTTC; J gene: TRBJ2-5; D gene: -; V gene: TRBV20-1; clone size: -
CDR3 protein: CAWSPGKHEQYF; CDR3 DNA: TGTGCCTGGAGTCCCGGGAAGCACGAGCAGTACTTC; J gene: TRBJ2-7; D gene: -; V gene: TRBV30; clone size: few
CDR3 protein: CAHPPRLMNTEAFF; CDR3 DNA: TGTGCCCACCCCCCGAGGCTCATGAACACTGAAGCTTTCTTT; J gene: TRBJ1-1; D gene: -; V gene: TRBV27; clone size: -
CDR3 protein: CSAPDNTGELFF; CDR3 DNA: TGCAGCGCTCCGGATAACACCGGGGAGCTGTTTTTT; J gene: TRBJ2-2; D gene: -; V gene: TRBV29-1; clone size: few
CDR3 protein: CAIRTPAGELFF; CDR3 DNA: TGTGCCATCAGGACTCCGGCTGGGGAGCTGTTTTTT; J gene: TRBJ2-2; D gene: -; V gene: TRBV10-3; clone size: many
CDR3 protein: CASSHTSGRTDTQYF; CDR3 DNA: TGCGCCAGCAGCCACACTAGCGGGAGGACAGATACGCAGTATTTT; J gene: TRBJ2-3; D gene: TRBD2; V gene: TRBV4-3; clone size: -
CDR3 protein: CASSLTVTSPKQFF; CDR3 DNA: TGTGCCAGCAGCTTAACGGTGACCAGCCCAAAGCAGTTCTTC; J gene: TRBJ2-1; D gene: -; V gene: TRBV7-9; clone size: -
CDR3 protein: CASSFKNWDQYF; CDR3 DNA: TGTGCCAGCAGTTTTAAGAACTGGGACCAGTACTTC; J gene: TRBJ2-5; D gene: -; V gene: TRBV28; clone size: -
CDR3 protein: CASSRLTRRGTGAGDTQYF; CDR3 DNA: TGTGCCAGCAGCAGATTGACCCGCCGGGGGACAGGGGCAGGAGATACGCAGTATTTT; J gene: TRBJ2-3; D gene: TRBD1; V gene: TRBV11-2; clone size: -
CDR3 protein: CASSLVGSLYEQYF; CDR3 DNA: TGTGCCAGCAGCTTGGTCGGGAGTCTCTACGAGCAGTACTTC; J gene: TRBJ2-7; D gene: -; V gene: TRBV7-2; clone size: -
CDR3 protein: CASSLSRVETQYF; CDR3 DNA: TGTGCCAGCAGCTTAAGCCGAGTAGAGACCCAGTACTTC; J gene: TRBJ2-5; D gene: -; V gene: TRBV7-3; clone size: few
CDR3 protein: CASSLGQGAGEAFF; CDR3 DNA: TGTGCCAGCAGCCTAGGGCAGGGGGCTGGTGAAGCTTTCTTT; J gene: TRBJ1-1; D gene: TRBD1; V gene: TRBV3-1; clone size: -
CDR3 protein: CASSFPGIRTDTQYF; CDR3 DNA: TGTGCCAGCAGTTTCCCCGGGATCCGCACAGATACGCAGTATTTT; J gene: TRBJ2-3; D gene: -; V gene: TRBV28; clone size: few
CDR3 protein: CSATVRGPKNIQYF; CDR3 DNA: TGCAGTGCTACGGTGAGAGGGCCCAAAAACATTCAGTACTTC; J gene: TRBJ2-4; D gene: -; V gene: TRBV20-1; clone size: -
CDR3 protein: CASSLAPGVEAFF; CDR3 DNA: TGTGCCAGCAGCTTAGCCCCCGGGGTTGAAGCTTTCTTT; J gene: TRBJ1-1; D gene: -; V gene: TRBV7-9; clone size: many
CDR3 protein: CASSQEFLAYYEQYF; CDR3 DNA: TGCGCCAGCAGCCAAGAATTCCTGGCTTACTACGAGCAGTACTTC; J gene: TRBJ2-7; D gene: -; V gene: TRBV4-1; clone size: -
CDR3 protein: CASRDRVNHLVTGELFF; CDR3 DNA: TGTGCCAGCAGAGACAGGGTAAACCACCTCGTCACCGGGGAGCTGTTTTTT; J gene: TRBJ2-2; D gene: TRBD1; V gene: TRBV27; clone size: -